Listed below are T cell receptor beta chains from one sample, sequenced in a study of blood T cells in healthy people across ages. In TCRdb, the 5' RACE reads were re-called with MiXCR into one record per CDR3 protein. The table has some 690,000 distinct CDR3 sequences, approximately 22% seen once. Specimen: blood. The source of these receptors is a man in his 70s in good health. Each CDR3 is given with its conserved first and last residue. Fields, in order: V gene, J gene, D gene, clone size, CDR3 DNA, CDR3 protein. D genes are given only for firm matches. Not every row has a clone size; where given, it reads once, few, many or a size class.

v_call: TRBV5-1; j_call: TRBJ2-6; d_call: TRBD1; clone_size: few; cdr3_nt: TGCGCCAGCAGCTCTACAGGGGGAGGGGCCAACGTCCTGACTTTC; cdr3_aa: CASSSTGGGANVLTF
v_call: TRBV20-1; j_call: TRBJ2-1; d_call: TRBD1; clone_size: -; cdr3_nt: TGCAGTGCTAGCCTCCCGGGACAGGGTACCTACAATGAGCAGTTCTTC; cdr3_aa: CSASLPGQGTYNEQFF
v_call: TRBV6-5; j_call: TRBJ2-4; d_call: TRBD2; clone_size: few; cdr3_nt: TGTGCCAGCAGTGCCGGGGGACTACTAGCCAAAAACATTCAGTACTTC; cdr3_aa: CASSAGGLLAKNIQYF
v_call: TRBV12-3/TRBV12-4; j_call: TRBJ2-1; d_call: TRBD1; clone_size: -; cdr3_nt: TGTGCCAGCAGTTCCTTAGGACAGGGGGCACGCGAGCAGTTCTTC; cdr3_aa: CASSSLGQGAREQFF
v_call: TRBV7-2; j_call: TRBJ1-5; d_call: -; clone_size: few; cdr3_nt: TGTGCCAGCAGCCCGACCGGGGGTCAGCCCCAGCATTTT; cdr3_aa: CASSPTGGQPQHF
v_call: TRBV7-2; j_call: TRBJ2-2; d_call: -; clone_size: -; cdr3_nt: TGTGCCAGCAGTTCACCCAAGGACGGATCCGCCGGGGAGCTGTTTTTT; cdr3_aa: CASSSPKDGSAGELFF
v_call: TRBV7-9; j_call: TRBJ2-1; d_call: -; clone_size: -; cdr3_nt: TGTGCCAGCAGCTTAAGTGGCTCTCTGAAATACAATGAGCAGTTCTTC; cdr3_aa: CASSLSGSLKYNEQFF
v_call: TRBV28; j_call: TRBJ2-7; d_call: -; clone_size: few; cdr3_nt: TGTGCCAGCAGTTTAAGTGGCGGATCACTTTACGAGCAGTACTTC; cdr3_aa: CASSLSGGSLYEQYF
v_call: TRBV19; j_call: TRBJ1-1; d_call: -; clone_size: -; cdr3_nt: TGTGCCAGTAGTACCCGACGGGGATCCAATGCTGAAGCTTTCTTT; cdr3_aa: CASSTRRGSNAEAFF
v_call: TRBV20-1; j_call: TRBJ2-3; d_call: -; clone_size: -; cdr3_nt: TGCAGTGCTAGAGATTTGACCGGGAGCTTGGATACGCAGTATTTT; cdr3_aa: CSARDLTGSLDTQYF
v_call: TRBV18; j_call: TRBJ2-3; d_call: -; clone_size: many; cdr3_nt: TGTGCCAGCTCACCACCGGGGGATACGCAGTATTTT; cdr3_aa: CASSPPGDTQYF
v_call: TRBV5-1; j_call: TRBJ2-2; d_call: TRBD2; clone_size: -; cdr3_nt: TGCGCCAGCAGCTCGAACGGACTAGCGGGAGGGACCGGGGAGCTGTTTTTT; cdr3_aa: CASSSNGLAGGTGELFF
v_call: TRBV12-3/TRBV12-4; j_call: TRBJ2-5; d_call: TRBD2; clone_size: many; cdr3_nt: TGCGCCAGCAGCCCTAGCGGAGAAGAGACCCAGTACTTC; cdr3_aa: CASSPSGEETQYF
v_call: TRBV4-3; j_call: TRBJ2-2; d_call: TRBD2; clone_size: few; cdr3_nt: TGCGCCAGCAGATCAGTAGCGGGTACCGGGGAGCTGTTTTTT; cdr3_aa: CASRSVAGTGELFF
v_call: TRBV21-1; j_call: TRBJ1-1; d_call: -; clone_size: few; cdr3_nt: TGTGCCTGCGGGGAGCCACCGTCAGAAGCTTTCTTT; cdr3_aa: CACGEPPSEAFF
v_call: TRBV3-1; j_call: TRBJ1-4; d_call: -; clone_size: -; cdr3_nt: TGTGTCAGCAGCCAAGTGAGCGTCGGGGAAAAACTGTTTTTT; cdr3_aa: CVSSQVSVGEKLFF
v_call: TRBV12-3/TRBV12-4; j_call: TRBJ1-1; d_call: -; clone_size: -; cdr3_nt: TGTGCCAGCAGTTTTCAGGGCCGTGACACTGAAGCTTTCTTT; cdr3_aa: CASSFQGRDTEAFF
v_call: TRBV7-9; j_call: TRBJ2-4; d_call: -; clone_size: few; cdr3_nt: TGTGCCAGCAGCACAACCGGGACCATAGCCAAAAACATTCAGTACTTC; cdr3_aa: CASSTTGTIAKNIQYF
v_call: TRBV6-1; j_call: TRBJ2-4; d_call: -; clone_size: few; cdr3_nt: TGTGCCAGCACCGGACCTCCGGGTGGGCTAGCCAAAAACATTCAGTACTTC; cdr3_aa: CASTGPPGGLAKNIQYF
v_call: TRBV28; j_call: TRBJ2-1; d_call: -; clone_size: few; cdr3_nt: TGTGCCAGCAGGGGCTACCGGTCCTACAATGAGCAGTTCTTC; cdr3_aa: CASRGYRSYNEQFF
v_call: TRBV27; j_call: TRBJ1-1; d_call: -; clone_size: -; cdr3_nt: TGTGCCAGCAGTTCCCCGAGGAGAACGAACACTGAAGCTTTCTTT; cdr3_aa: CASSSPRRTNTEAFF
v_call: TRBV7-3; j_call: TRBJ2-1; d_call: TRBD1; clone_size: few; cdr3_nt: TGTGCCAGCAGCTTAACAGGACAGGGACCATATGAGCAGTTCTTC; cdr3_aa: CASSLTGQGPYEQFF
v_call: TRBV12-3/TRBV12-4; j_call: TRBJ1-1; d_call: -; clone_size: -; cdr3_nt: TGTGCCAGCAGTCCCCGACGGAGGATGAACACTGAAGCTTTCTTT; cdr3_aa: CASSPRRRMNTEAFF
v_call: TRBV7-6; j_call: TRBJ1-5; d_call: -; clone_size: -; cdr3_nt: TGTGCCAGCAGCCCGGACTTCAATCAGCCCCAGCATTTT; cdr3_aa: CASSPDFNQPQHF
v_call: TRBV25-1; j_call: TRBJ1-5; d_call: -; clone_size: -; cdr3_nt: TGTGCCAGCAAGGGGGGAACTAATCAGCCCCAGCATTTT; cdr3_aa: CASKGGTNQPQHF
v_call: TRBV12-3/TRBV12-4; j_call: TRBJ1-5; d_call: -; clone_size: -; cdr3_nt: TGTGCCAGCGGGTGGGGGCAAGGAAGCAATCAGCCCCAGCATTTT; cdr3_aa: CASGWGQGSNQPQHF
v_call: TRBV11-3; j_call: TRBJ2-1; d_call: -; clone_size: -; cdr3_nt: TGTGCCAGCAGCTTAGGGTCTAGCCCAGGTGAGCAGTTCTTC; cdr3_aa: CASSLGSSPGEQFF
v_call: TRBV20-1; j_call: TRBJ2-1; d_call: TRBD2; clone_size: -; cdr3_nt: TGCAGTGCTAGAAAGACTAGCGCTGCCTACAATGAGCAGCTCTTC; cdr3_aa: CSARKTSAAYNEQLF
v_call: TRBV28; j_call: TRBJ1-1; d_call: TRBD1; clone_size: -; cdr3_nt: TGTGCCACGACTCCAACTAAGACAGGGGTGGGCACTGAAGCTTTCTTT; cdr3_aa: CATTPTKTGVGTEAFF
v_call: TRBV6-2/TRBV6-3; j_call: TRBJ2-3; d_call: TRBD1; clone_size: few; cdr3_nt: TGTGCCAGCAGTTACGGGACAGGGGGCGCAGATACGCAGTATTTT; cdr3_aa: CASSYGTGGADTQYF
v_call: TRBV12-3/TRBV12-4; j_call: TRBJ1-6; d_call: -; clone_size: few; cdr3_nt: TGTGCCAGCAGTTTAAGCACCTGGAGGGGATCACCCCTCCACTTT; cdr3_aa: CASSLSTWRGSPLHF
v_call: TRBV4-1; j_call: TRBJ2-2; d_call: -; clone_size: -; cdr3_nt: TGCGCCAGCAGCCCGAAGGGGGGGACCTATGGCCCCGGGGAGCTGTTTTTT; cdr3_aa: CASSPKGGTYGPGELFF
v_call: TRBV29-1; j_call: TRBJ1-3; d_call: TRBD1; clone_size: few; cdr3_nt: TGCAGCGTCCAGAGACAGGGAAACTCTGGAAACACCATATATTTT; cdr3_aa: CSVQRQGNSGNTIYF
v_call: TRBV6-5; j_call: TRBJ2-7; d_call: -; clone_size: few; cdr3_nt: TGTGCCAGCAGTAGGCTGATCAGGGTCTACGAGCAGTACTTC; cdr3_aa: CASSRLIRVYEQYF
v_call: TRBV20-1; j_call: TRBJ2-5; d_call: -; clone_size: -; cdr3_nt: TGCAGTGCTAGAGATTTAAAGGAGCGAGAGACCCAGTACTTC; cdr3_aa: CSARDLKERETQYF
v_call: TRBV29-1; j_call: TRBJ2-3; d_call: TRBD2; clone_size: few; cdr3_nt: TGCAGCGCCGGGACTAGCGGTCCGGATACGCAGTATTTT; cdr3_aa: CSAGTSGPDTQYF
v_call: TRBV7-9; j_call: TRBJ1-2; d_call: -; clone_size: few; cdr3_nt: TGTGCCAGCAGCTTAGGACTCGAAGCTAACTATGGCTACACCTTC; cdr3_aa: CASSLGLEANYGYTF
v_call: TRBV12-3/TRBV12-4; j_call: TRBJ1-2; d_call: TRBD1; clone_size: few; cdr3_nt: TGTGCCAGCGGGACAGGGGGCGTCCAGAATGGCTACACCTTC; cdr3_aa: CASGTGGVQNGYTF
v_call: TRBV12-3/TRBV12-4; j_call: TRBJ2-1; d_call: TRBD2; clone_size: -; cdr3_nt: TGTGCCAGCAATCGGGGACTAGTTCGCGATGAGCAGTTCTTC; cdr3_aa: CASNRGLVRDEQFF
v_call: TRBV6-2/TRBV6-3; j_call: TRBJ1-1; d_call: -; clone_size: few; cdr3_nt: TGTGCCAGCAGTTTTACAGGGATTCGCGGTACTGAAGCTTTCTTT; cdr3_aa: CASSFTGIRGTEAFF
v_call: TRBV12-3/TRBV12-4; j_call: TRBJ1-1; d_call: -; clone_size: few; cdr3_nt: TGTGCCAGCAGTAGGGGGTTGGGGGACACTGAAGCTTTCTTT; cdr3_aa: CASSRGLGDTEAFF
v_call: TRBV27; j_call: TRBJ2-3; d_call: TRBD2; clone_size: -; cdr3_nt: TGTGCCAGCAAGGCTAGCGGGGGGCGATCGGACACGCAGTATTTT; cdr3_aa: CASKASGGRSDTQYF
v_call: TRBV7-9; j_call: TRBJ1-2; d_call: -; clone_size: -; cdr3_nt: TGTGCCAGCAGCTTAGCTCCGTTTTTGGGCTACACCTTC; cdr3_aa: CASSLAPFLGYTF
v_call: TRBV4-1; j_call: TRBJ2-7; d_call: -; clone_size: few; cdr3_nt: TGCGCCAGCAGCCAAGAGGTGGACACCTACGAGCAGTACTTC; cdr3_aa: CASSQEVDTYEQYF
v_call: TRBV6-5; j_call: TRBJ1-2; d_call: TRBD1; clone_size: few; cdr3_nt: TGTGCCAGCACCCGGACAGGGCAGAATGGCTACACCTTC; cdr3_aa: CASTRTGQNGYTF
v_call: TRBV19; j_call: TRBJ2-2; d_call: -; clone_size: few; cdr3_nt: TGTGCCAGTAGTATAGGGGCGAGGGGCACCGGGGAGCTGTTTTTT; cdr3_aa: CASSIGARGTGELFF
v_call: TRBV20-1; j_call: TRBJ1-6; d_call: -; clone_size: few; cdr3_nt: TGCAGTGCTAGTTCCGGGCGGGGTAATTCACCCCTCCACTTT; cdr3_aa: CSASSGRGNSPLHF
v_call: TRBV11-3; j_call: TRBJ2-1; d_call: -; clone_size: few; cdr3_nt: TGTGCCAGCAGCTTCCGACGGGGAAACTACAATGAGCAGTTCTTC; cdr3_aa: CASSFRRGNYNEQFF
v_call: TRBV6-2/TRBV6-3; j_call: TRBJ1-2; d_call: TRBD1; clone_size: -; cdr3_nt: TGTGCCAGCAGTTACTCGACAGGGGGTCTTGGCTACACCTTC; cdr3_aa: CASSYSTGGLGYTF
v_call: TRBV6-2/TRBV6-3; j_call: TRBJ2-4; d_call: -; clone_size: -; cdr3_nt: TGTGCCAGCGGTTCCCGGGCCGAGATCTCAGCCAAAAACATTCAGTACTTC; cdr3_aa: CASGSRAEISAKNIQYF
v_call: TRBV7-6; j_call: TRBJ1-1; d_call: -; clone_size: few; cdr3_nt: TGTGCCAGCAGATTTGCGATGGAGGGCGACACTGAAGCTTTCTTT; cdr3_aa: CASRFAMEGDTEAFF
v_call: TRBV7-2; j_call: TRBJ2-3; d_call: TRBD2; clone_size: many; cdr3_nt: TGTGCCAGCAGCCGAAGCGGGACTAGCACAGATACGCAGTATTTT; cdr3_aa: CASSRSGTSTDTQYF
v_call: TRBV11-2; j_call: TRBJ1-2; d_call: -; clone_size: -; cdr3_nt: TGTGCCAGCAGCTTAGTACGGGGCCCTTTCTATGGCTACACCTTC; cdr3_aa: CASSLVRGPFYGYTF
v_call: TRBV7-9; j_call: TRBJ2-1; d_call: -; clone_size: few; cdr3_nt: TGTGCCAGCAGCTTAGTGGGCGTTGAGCAGTTCTTC; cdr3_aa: CASSLVGVEQFF
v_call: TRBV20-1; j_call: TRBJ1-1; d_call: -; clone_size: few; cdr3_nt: TGCAGTGCTAGCAGACAGGCGGGAGCTTTCTTT; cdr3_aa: CSASRQAGAFF